Listed below are T cell receptor beta chains from one sample, sequenced in a study of shared clonotypes between healthy human individuals. Sequencing used immunoSEQ multiplex PCR; TCRdb keeps in-frame clones, though not all of them. The sample consists of 630,000 or so clones, nearly 98% of them appearing once. Sequencing was carried out using naive CD8+ T cells sorted from blood. The receptors were gathered from a man aged 30 to 39 in good health. Each CDR3 is given without its conserved first and last residue. A D gene is named only where the DNA matches it firmly.

-	TRBV27	ASSLSPSYEQY
TRBD2	TRBV4-1	ASSQEMAGAVDYEQY
-	TRBV7-9	ASSPRRPQGLETQY
-	TRBV14	ASSQVQAPSYEQY
-	TRBV29-1	SVASSTSPGEQY
-	TRBV9	ASGPGTLQETQY
-	TRBV5-8	ASSSQANYGYT
-	TRBV28	ASSHREWAYEQY
-	TRBV7-9	ASSPEGQETQY
-	TRBV11-2	ASSLIRGDTQY
TRBD2	TRBV6-1	ASSGLVYEQY
-	TRBV9	ASSPRGGENTEAF
TRBD1	TRBV5-5	ASSLGTGGTDTQY
TRBD1	TRBV10-3	AISVDRVTGEQY
-	TRBV14	ASSRVEVATETQY
TRBD2	TRBV11-2	ASSLGGGRRYEQF
TRBD2	TRBV28	ASSFRSSGVEQF
-	TRBV10-3	AISESGPINEQF
TRBD1	TRBV7-9	ASSSDRENIQY
TRBD1	TRBV11-2	ASSRGQGFGETQY
TRBD2	TRBV5-6	ASSLVAGREGETQY
-	TRBV6-6	ASRPLGRDTEAF
-	TRBV7-9	ASSQTVGEDGYT
TRBD2	TRBV7-2	ASSLSGGNFEQF
-	TRBV19	ASGYTEAF
-	TRBV27	ASPYVRNQETQY
-	TRBV16	ASSLGHSPYEQY
TRBD1	TRBV7-9	ASSDGTGGNTIY
-	TRBV7-2	ASSALLQYEQY
-	TRBV27	ASSFSTYTEAF
TRBD2	TRBV10-3	AISEMGLAGVVETQY
-	TRBV4-1	ASSPTGQQYNEQF
-	TRBV5-1	ASSLGPGEYHYEQY
-	TRBV5-1	ASSAGDSNQPQH
TRBD2	TRBV27	ASSPRLAGVRTDTQY
-	TRBV27	ASSSLNGLIH
TRBD2	TRBV28	ASSLGASGRSGELF
TRBD1	TRBV28	ASSSGGYGNQPQH
-	TRBV4-1	ASSLRVQETQY
TRBD1	TRBV9	ASSGRQGANTEAF
-	TRBV15	ATSRDLEALGIYEQY
TRBD1	TRBV18	ASSPGDRGFSTEAF
-	TRBV5-6	ASSLIEGVGLVQY
-	TRBV9	ASSHGWEDNEKLF
-	TRBV4-2	ASSQVQGPGDTEAF
TRBD2	TRBV9	ASSDREGQF
TRBD1	TRBV29-1	SVGTGYEQY
-	TRBV10-2	ASSESGGTDNEQF
TRBD1	TRBV18	ASSPLGQGVAYNEQF
-	TRBV7-9	ASSTSVETQY
-	TRBV6-6	ASSYTAGTGELF